This is a list of T cell receptor beta chains from one sample in a study of shared clonotypes between healthy human individuals. The table came from immunoSEQ multiplex PCR; TCRdb's copy has only in-frame clones and leaves some out. The profile shows about 2.4 million clones, 93% of them singletons. Sequencing was carried out using naive CD4+ T cells from PBMCs. The receptors here all came from a man between 18 and 29 years old in good health. Some clones in this sample may be carry-over from other donors' samples. CDR3s include the opening cysteine and the closing phenylalanine or tryptophan. Fields, in order: J gene, V gene, clone size, D gene, CDR3 DNA, CDR3 protein. D genes are given only for firm matches. Size is stated for part of the rows, as once, few or many counts, or as a class when the clone is expanded.

j_call: TRBJ2-7; v_call: TRBV7-2; clone_size: few; d_call: NA; cdr3_nt: TGTGCCAGCAGCGTGGGACTCCCTTACGAGCAGTACTTC; cdr3_aa: CASSVGLPYEQYF
j_call: TRBJ2-5; v_call: TRBV6-6; clone_size: NA; d_call: NA; cdr3_nt: TGTGCCAGCAGTTACGCGCATTCAGGGTGGGAGACCCAGTACTTC; cdr3_aa: CASSYAHSGWETQYF
j_call: TRBJ1-2; v_call: TRBV29-1; clone_size: once; d_call: NA; cdr3_nt: TGCAGCGTTGGATACAGGACCGGCTATGGCTACACCTTC; cdr3_aa: CSVGYRTGYGYTF
j_call: TRBJ1-2; v_call: TRBV14; clone_size: NA; d_call: TRBD1; cdr3_nt: TGTGCCAGCAGCCAAGAATTAGAGGGACAGGCGCTTGGCTACACCTTC; cdr3_aa: CASSQELEGQALGYTF
j_call: TRBJ2-7; v_call: TRBV7-6; clone_size: NA; d_call: TRBD1; cdr3_nt: TGTGCCAGCAGCTTAGGGGGGGGACAGGGCTACGAGCAGTACTTC; cdr3_aa: CASSLGGGQGYEQYF
j_call: TRBJ2-7; v_call: TRBV21-1; clone_size: once; d_call: NA; cdr3_nt: TGTGCCAGCAGTAATTCAGTTGGAGGCCTCTCCTACGAGCAGTACTTC; cdr3_aa: CASSNSVGGLSYEQYF
j_call: TRBJ1-4; v_call: TRBV9; clone_size: NA; d_call: NA; cdr3_nt: TGTGCCAGCAGCGAGGGCCCAGACAGAAAGTATCCTGAAAAACTGTTTTTT; cdr3_aa: CASSEGPDRKYPEKLFF
j_call: TRBJ2-3; v_call: TRBV28; clone_size: NA; d_call: NA; cdr3_nt: TGTGCCAGCGGGGGGCGGAATACGCAGTATTTT; cdr3_aa: CASGGRNTQYF
j_call: TRBJ2-2; v_call: TRBV7-8; clone_size: NA; d_call: NA; cdr3_nt: TGTGCCAGCAGCCCCTCGGGGGAGCTGTTTTTT; cdr3_aa: CASSPSGELFF
j_call: TRBJ2-7; v_call: TRBV4-3; clone_size: NA; d_call: NA; cdr3_nt: TGCGCCAGCAGCCAAGAGAAGGCGACTTTCTACGAGCAGTACTTC; cdr3_aa: CASSQEKATFYEQYF
j_call: TRBJ1-2; v_call: TRBV5-1; clone_size: NA; d_call: NA; cdr3_nt: TGCGCCAGCAGCTTGGGGCAGGCGAGTAACTATGGCTACACCTTC; cdr3_aa: CASSLGQASNYGYTF
j_call: TRBJ2-7; v_call: TRBV28; clone_size: NA; d_call: NA; cdr3_nt: TGTGCCAGCAGTTCTTCCTACGAGCAGTACTTC; cdr3_aa: CASSSSYEQYF
j_call: TRBJ1-2; v_call: TRBV7-6; clone_size: NA; d_call: NA; cdr3_nt: TGTGCCAGCAGCTTAGGAACAGCAGGGGGCTACACCTTC; cdr3_aa: CASSLGTAGGYTF
j_call: TRBJ1-5; v_call: TRBV2; clone_size: NA; d_call: NA; cdr3_nt: TGTGCCAGCAGTGTCCGAGGGGATAGCAATCAGCCCCAGCATTTT; cdr3_aa: CASSVRGDSNQPQHF
j_call: TRBJ2-1; v_call: TRBV5-4; clone_size: NA; d_call: NA; cdr3_nt: TGTGCCAGCAGCTTGCAGGGTTACAATGAGCAGTTCTTC; cdr3_aa: CASSLQGYNEQFF
j_call: TRBJ2-1; v_call: TRBV7-2; clone_size: NA; d_call: TRBD2; cdr3_nt: TGTGCCAGCAGCCCCCCAGGGACTAGCGGGAGACACAATGAGCAGTTCTTC; cdr3_aa: CASSPPGTSGRHNEQFF
j_call: TRBJ2-5; v_call: TRBV28; clone_size: NA; d_call: TRBD2; cdr3_nt: TGTGCCAGCAGTTTACTCGGCGCTAGCGGATATCAAGAGACCCAGTACTTC; cdr3_aa: CASSLLGASGYQETQYF
j_call: TRBJ1-1; v_call: TRBV28; clone_size: NA; d_call: TRBD1; cdr3_nt: TGTGCCAGCAGTACCGGGACAGGGGGAGCTTTCTTT; cdr3_aa: CASSTGTGGAFF
j_call: TRBJ2-1; v_call: TRBV27; clone_size: NA; d_call: NA; cdr3_nt: TGTGCCAGCCGTAAGGGGGGGTCCTACAATGAGCAGTTCTTC; cdr3_aa: CASRKGGSYNEQFF
j_call: TRBJ1-5; v_call: TRBV28; clone_size: NA; d_call: TRBD1; cdr3_nt: TGTGCCACGGTCCAGGGGGTTCAGCCCCAGCATTTT; cdr3_aa: CATVQGVQPQHF
j_call: TRBJ2-7; v_call: TRBV14; clone_size: NA; d_call: NA; cdr3_nt: TGTGCCAGCAGCCAAGCGCACGAGCAGTACTTC; cdr3_aa: CASSQAHEQYF
j_call: TRBJ2-7; v_call: TRBV19; clone_size: NA; d_call: TRBD2; cdr3_nt: TGTGCCAGTAGTACCGGGGGGAGCTCCTACGAGCAGTACTTC; cdr3_aa: CASSTGGSSYEQYF
j_call: TRBJ2-2; v_call: TRBV7-8; clone_size: few; d_call: NA; cdr3_nt: TGTGCCAGCAGCCTTCGGGTCTTGGGCGGGGAGCTGTTTTTT; cdr3_aa: CASSLRVLGGELFF
j_call: TRBJ2-1; v_call: TRBV18; clone_size: NA; d_call: TRBD2; cdr3_nt: TGTGCCAGCTCACCTCCAACCGGGACTAGCGGGAGCCAAGCCTACAATGAGCAGTTCTTC; cdr3_aa: CASSPPTGTSGSQAYNEQFF
j_call: TRBJ2-1; v_call: TRBV6-1; clone_size: once; d_call: TRBD2; cdr3_nt: TGTGCCAGCAGTGAATCTGTTAGCGGGCGGCGGCGGGGGCAGTTCTTC; cdr3_aa: CASSESVSGRRRGQFF
j_call: TRBJ2-1; v_call: TRBV5-1; clone_size: NA; d_call: NA; cdr3_nt: TGCGCCAGCAGCTTCGACAGTCTTTCCTACAATGAGCAGTTCTTC; cdr3_aa: CASSFDSLSYNEQFF
j_call: TRBJ2-3; v_call: TRBV5-1; clone_size: NA; d_call: TRBD2; cdr3_nt: TGCGCCAGCGTCGACGGGAGGGCCAGCACAGATACGCAGTATTTT; cdr3_aa: CASVDGRASTDTQYF
j_call: TRBJ2-2; v_call: TRBV7-2; clone_size: NA; d_call: NA; cdr3_nt: TGTGCCAGCAGCGGACGGCGGGGCGACACCGGGGAGCTGTTTTTT; cdr3_aa: CASSGRRGDTGELFF
j_call: TRBJ2-1; v_call: TRBV5-1; clone_size: NA; d_call: NA; cdr3_nt: TGCGCCAGCAGCTCCTCCTATCAGCCCGGGGCCACGTTAGACAATGAGCAGTTCTTC; cdr3_aa: CASSSSYQPGATLDNEQFF
j_call: TRBJ1-5; v_call: TRBV6-5; clone_size: NA; d_call: TRBD1; cdr3_nt: TGTGCCAGCAGTTCCGGACAGGGCTCTCAGCCCCAGCATTTT; cdr3_aa: CASSSGQGSQPQHF
j_call: TRBJ1-1; v_call: TRBV15; clone_size: NA; d_call: NA; cdr3_nt: TGTGCCACCAGCAGAGATTGGTGGGAGGGGAGGAGGACTGAAGCTTTCTTT; cdr3_aa: CATSRDWWEGRRTEAFF
j_call: TRBJ2-3; v_call: TRBV9; clone_size: NA; d_call: NA; cdr3_nt: TGTGCCAGCAGCGTAGAGGGGCTATATACAGATACGCAGTATTTT; cdr3_aa: CASSVEGLYTDTQYF
j_call: TRBJ2-4; v_call: TRBV7-3; clone_size: NA; d_call: TRBD1; cdr3_nt: TGTGCCAGCAGCCCTGGGACAGCAAACATTCAGTACTTC; cdr3_aa: CASSPGTANIQYF
j_call: TRBJ1-1; v_call: TRBV6-1; clone_size: NA; d_call: NA; cdr3_nt: TGTGCCAGCAGTGATTCACAGTTGAACACTGAAGCTTTCTTT; cdr3_aa: CASSDSQLNTEAFF
j_call: TRBJ2-1; v_call: TRBV7-3; clone_size: NA; d_call: TRBD2; cdr3_nt: TGTGCCAGCAGCCAGACTAGCGGGAGAGGAAATGAGCAGTTCTTC; cdr3_aa: CASSQTSGRGNEQFF
j_call: TRBJ2-7; v_call: TRBV28; clone_size: once; d_call: TRBD2; cdr3_nt: TGTGCCAGCAACGGGGGGGTAGTTTCCGAGCAGTACTTC; cdr3_aa: CASNGGVVSEQYF
j_call: TRBJ1-2; v_call: TRBV6-1; clone_size: NA; d_call: NA; cdr3_nt: TGTGCCAGCGCGGTTGGGGTGGGCCCGTATGGCTACACCTTC; cdr3_aa: CASAVGVGPYGYTF
j_call: TRBJ1-6; v_call: TRBV30; clone_size: NA; d_call: TRBD1; cdr3_nt: TGTGCCTGGAGTGCGGACAGGGGCTCACCCCTCCACTTT; cdr3_aa: CAWSADRGSPLHF
j_call: TRBJ2-7; v_call: TRBV28; clone_size: NA; d_call: TRBD2; cdr3_nt: TGTGCCAGCAGCATCCAACGGGGGGGACCCTACGAGCAGTACTTC; cdr3_aa: CASSIQRGGPYEQYF
j_call: TRBJ1-3; v_call: TRBV15; clone_size: NA; d_call: NA; cdr3_nt: TGTGCCACCAGCAGGACAGGTGCCCGCTCTGGAAACACCATATATTTT; cdr3_aa: CATSRTGARSGNTIYF
j_call: TRBJ2-3; v_call: TRBV5-1; clone_size: NA; d_call: NA; cdr3_nt: TGCGCCAGCAGCCCGGGACGGCCCAGCACAGATACGCAGTATTTT; cdr3_aa: CASSPGRPSTDTQYF
j_call: TRBJ1-6; v_call: TRBV2; clone_size: NA; d_call: NA; cdr3_nt: TGTGCCAGCAGTGCCCAGGGCCCAGCCAATTCACCCCTCCACTTT; cdr3_aa: CASSAQGPANSPLHF
j_call: TRBJ1-5; v_call: TRBV6-5; clone_size: NA; d_call: NA; cdr3_nt: TGTGCCAGCAGTAGGACAAGCAATCAGCCCCAGCATTTT; cdr3_aa: CASSRTSNQPQHF
j_call: TRBJ1-1; v_call: TRBV6-6; clone_size: NA; d_call: TRBD1; cdr3_nt: TGTGCCAGCAGACTTAACAGGGGGCGAAACACTGAAGCTTTCTTT; cdr3_aa: CASRLNRGRNTEAFF
j_call: TRBJ2-1; v_call: TRBV28; clone_size: NA; d_call: NA; cdr3_nt: TGTGCCAGCAGTTCTAGCGCTCAAAAGGGGGGCAATGAGCAGTTCTTC; cdr3_aa: CASSSSAQKGGNEQFF
j_call: TRBJ2-7; v_call: TRBV19; clone_size: NA; d_call: NA; cdr3_nt: TGTGCCAGTAGTATAAGGGGAGGGGGAAACTACGAGCAGTACTTC; cdr3_aa: CASSIRGGGNYEQYF
j_call: TRBJ1-1; v_call: TRBV19; clone_size: NA; d_call: NA; cdr3_nt: TGTGCCAGTAGCAGGCAGGGACTGAAGCTTTTCTTT; cdr3_aa: CASSRQGLKLFF
j_call: TRBJ1-2; v_call: TRBV5-1; clone_size: NA; d_call: NA; cdr3_nt: TGCGCCAGCAGCTTAGATCCAGTTGCTTCTGGCTACACCTTC; cdr3_aa: CASSLDPVASGYTF
j_call: TRBJ1-2; v_call: TRBV5-6; clone_size: NA; d_call: TRBD1; cdr3_nt: TGTGCCAGCAGCTCGGACAGGATCTATGGCTACACCTTC; cdr3_aa: CASSSDRIYGYTF
j_call: TRBJ2-2; v_call: TRBV12-5; clone_size: NA; d_call: TRBD2; cdr3_nt: TGTGCTAGTGGTTTGGGAAAGCGGGAGGGAAATACCGGGGAGCTGTTTTTT; cdr3_aa: CASGLGKREGNTGELFF
j_call: TRBJ1-2; v_call: TRBV6-6; clone_size: NA; d_call: NA; cdr3_nt: TGTGCCAGCACTTCCGGGGGGGCTACTAACTATGGCTACACCTTC; cdr3_aa: CASTSGGATNYGYTF
j_call: TRBJ1-5; v_call: TRBV19; clone_size: NA; d_call: TRBD1; cdr3_nt: TGTGCCAGTAGTGGGTATACAGGGGGCCTAAATCAGCCCCAGCATTTT; cdr3_aa: CASSGYTGGLNQPQHF
j_call: TRBJ2-3; v_call: TRBV5-1; clone_size: NA; d_call: TRBD2; cdr3_nt: TGCGCCAGCAGCTTGACTAGCGGGGGAGATACGCAGTATTTT; cdr3_aa: CASSLTSGGDTQYF
j_call: TRBJ1-4; v_call: TRBV5-1; clone_size: once; d_call: NA; cdr3_nt: TGCGCCAGCAGCTTCTCAGGTGATGGGACTAATGAAAAACTGTTTTTT; cdr3_aa: CASSFSGDGTNEKLFF
j_call: TRBJ2-1; v_call: TRBV5-1; clone_size: NA; d_call: NA; cdr3_nt: TGCGCCAGCAGCTCCCAGGGTGCGGATGAGCAGTTCTTC; cdr3_aa: CASSSQGADEQFF
j_call: TRBJ2-7; v_call: TRBV5-4; clone_size: NA; d_call: TRBD2; cdr3_nt: TGTGCCAGCAGCTCAGGAAGCGGGAGTTCCATCTACGAGCAGTACTTC; cdr3_aa: CASSSGSGSSIYEQYF
j_call: TRBJ2-5; v_call: TRBV5-1; clone_size: NA; d_call: TRBD2; cdr3_nt: TGCGCCAGCAGCCACGGGTGGGGACTAAGACTAGCGGGAGTCCCAGAGACCCAGTACTTC; cdr3_aa: CASSHGWGLRLAGVPETQYF
j_call: TRBJ2-1; v_call: TRBV19; clone_size: NA; d_call: TRBD2; cdr3_nt: TGTGCCAGTAGTATAGTACCGGGACTAGCGGGAGTTGAGCAGTTCTTC; cdr3_aa: CASSIVPGLAGVEQFF
j_call: TRBJ1-1; v_call: TRBV2; clone_size: NA; d_call: TRBD1; cdr3_nt: TGTGCCAGCAGCTCCGGGACAGTGAACACTGAAGCTTTCTTT; cdr3_aa: CASSSGTVNTEAFF
j_call: TRBJ2-3; v_call: TRBV19; clone_size: NA; d_call: TRBD2; cdr3_nt: TGTGCCAGTACGCGGGAGCTCACAGATACGCAGTATTTT; cdr3_aa: CASTRELTDTQYF